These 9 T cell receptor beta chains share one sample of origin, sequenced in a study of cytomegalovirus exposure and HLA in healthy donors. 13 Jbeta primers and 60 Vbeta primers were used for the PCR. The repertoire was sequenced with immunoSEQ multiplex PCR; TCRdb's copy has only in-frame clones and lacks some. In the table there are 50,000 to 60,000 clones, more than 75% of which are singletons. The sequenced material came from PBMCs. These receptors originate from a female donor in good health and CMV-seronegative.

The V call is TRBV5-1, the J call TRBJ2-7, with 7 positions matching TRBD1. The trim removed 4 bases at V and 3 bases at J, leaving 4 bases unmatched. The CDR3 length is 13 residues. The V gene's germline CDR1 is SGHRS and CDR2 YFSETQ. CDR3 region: CASSPGQIYEQYF. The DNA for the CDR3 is TGCGCCAGCAGCCCGGGACAGATCTACGAGCAGTACTTC.

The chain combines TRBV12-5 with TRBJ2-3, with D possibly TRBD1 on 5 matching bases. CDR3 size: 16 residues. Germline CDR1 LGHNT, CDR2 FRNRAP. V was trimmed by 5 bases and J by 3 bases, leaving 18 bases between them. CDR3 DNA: TGTGCTAGTGGTCTGGGTTCTAGGGGTGTTACAGATACGCAGTATTTT. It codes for CASGLGSRGVTDTQYF. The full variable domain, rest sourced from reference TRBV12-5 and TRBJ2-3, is DARVTQTPRHKVTEMGQEVTMRCQPILGHNTVFWYRQTMMQGLELLAYFRNRAPLDDSGMPKDRFSAEMPDATLATLKIQPSEPRDSAVYFCASGLGSRGVTDTQYFGPGTRLTVL.

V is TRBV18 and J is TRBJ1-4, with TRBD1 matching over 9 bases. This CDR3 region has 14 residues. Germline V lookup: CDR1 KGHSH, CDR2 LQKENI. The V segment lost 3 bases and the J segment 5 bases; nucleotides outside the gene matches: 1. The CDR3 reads CASSPTGGNEKLFF. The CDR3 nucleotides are TGTGCCAGCTCACCGACAGGGGGAAATGAAAAACTGTTTTTT.

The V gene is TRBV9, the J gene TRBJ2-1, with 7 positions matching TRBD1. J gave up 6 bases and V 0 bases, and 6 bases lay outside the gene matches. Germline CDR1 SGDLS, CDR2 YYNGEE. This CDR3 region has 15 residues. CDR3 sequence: CASSVEGGEGNEQFF. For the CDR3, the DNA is TGTGCCAGCAGCGTAGAAGGGGGCGAAGGCAATGAGCAGTTCTTC.

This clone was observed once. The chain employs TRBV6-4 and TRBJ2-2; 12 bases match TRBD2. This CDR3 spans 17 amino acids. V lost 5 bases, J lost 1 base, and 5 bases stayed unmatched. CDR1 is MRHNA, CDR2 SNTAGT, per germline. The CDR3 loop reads CASSSTSGGENTGELFF. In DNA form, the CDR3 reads TGTGCCAGCAGTTCGACTAGCGGGGGTGAGAACACCGGGGAGCTGTTTTTT.

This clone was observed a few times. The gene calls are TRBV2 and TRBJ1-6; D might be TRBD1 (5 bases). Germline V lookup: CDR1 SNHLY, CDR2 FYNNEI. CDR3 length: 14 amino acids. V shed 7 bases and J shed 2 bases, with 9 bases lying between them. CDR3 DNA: TGTGCCAGCAAGCAGGGCCCCTATAATTCACCCCTCCACTTT. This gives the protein CASKQGPYNSPLHF.

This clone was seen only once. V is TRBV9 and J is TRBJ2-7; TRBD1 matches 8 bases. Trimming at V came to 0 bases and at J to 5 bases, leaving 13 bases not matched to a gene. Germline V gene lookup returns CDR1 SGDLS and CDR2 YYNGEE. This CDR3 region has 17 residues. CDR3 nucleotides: TGTGCCAGCAGCGTAGGGGTGGGCAAGACAGGGGACAACGAGCAGTACTTC. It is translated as CASSVGVGKTGDNEQYF.

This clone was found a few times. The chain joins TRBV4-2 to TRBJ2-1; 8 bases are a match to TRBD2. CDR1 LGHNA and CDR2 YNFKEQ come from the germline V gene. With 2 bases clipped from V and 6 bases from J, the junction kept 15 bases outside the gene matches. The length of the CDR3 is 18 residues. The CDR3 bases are TGTGCCAGCAGCCAACTATCGATAGCGGGGTTAAAACCCAATGAGCAGTTCTTC. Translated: CASSQLSIAGLKPNEQFF.

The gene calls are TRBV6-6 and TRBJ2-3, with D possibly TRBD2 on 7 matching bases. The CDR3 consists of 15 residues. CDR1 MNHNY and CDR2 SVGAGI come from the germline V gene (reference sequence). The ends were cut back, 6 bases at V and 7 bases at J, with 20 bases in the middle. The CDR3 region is CASRDSVGGANTQYF. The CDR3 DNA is TGTGCCAGCAGAGATTCCGTGGGGGGGGCAAATACGCAGTATTTT.